This T cell receptor (beta chain) was obtained from a study of blood T cell repertoires in COVID-19. Sequenced by immunoSEQ multiplex PCR; TCRdb stores in-frame clones only, minus some. The sample carries around 99,000 clones, 75% to 90% recorded once. The receptor's source is a human donor in a cohort sampled during active COVID-19. Sequenced: peripheral blood.

DNA for the CDR3: TGTGCCAGCAGCGTATCCGGAACAGGGGGCTTCGGGGAGCAGTACTTC. Protein: CASSVSGTGGFGEQYF. This chain connects TRBV9 to TRBJ2-7; 9 nucleotides match TRBD1. The germline V gene encodes CDR1 SGDLS and CDR2 YYNGEE. Germline trimming cut 1 base from V and 7 bases from J; bases unmatched to any gene: 12. The CDR3 covers 16 residues.